Below are 32 T cell receptor beta chains sequenced from a single sample in a study of blood T cell repertoires in COVID-19. Profiling relied on immunoSEQ multiplex PCR, and the TCRdb table lists in-frame clones only, not all of them. The repertoire consists of fewer than 150,000 clones, with roughly 90% occurring once and the leading ten covering 7.7%. The sample taken for sequencing was peripheral blood. The receptors shown here come from a human donor in a cohort sampled during active COVID-19.

This clone has only a few counts. The CDR3 here is CASTPSGTTDTQYF. The CDR3 coding sequence is TGTGCCAGCACCCCTAGCGGGACGACAGATACGCAGTATTTT. The V call is TRBV3-1 (or the pseudogene TRBV3-2), the J call TRBJ2-3; 9 bases line up with TRBD2. The CDR3 extends over 14 amino acids. The V gene's germline CDR1 is LGHDT and CDR2 YNNKEL (reference sequence). The V segment lost 7 bases and the J segment 3 bases; nucleotides outside the gene matches: 5.

As to this clone: The junction shows a germline mismatch at one end, possibly a read error. V usage is TRBV15 and J usage is TRBJ2-3; weak D call: TRBD2 (5 bases). The CDR3 sequence is 15 residues long. CDR1 is LNHNV and CDR2 is YYDKDF in the germline V gene (reference sequence). This CDR3 is CATSRDRGIGGSRRF. The CDR3, as DNA: TGTGCCACCAGCAGAGATCGAGGTATAGGAGGCTCGCGGCGTTTT.

In the case of this clone: Other DNA sequences from this sample encode an identical CDR3 as well. The chain links TRBV5-1 to TRBJ1-5, with TRBD1 matching over 10 bases. CDR1 and CDR2 from the germline V gene are SGHRS and YFSETQ. CDR3 length equals 14 residues. V lost 4 bases to trimming and J lost 7 bases; unmatched junction nucleotides: 5. The CDR3 sequence: CASSLGQGGQPQHF. The CDR3 DNA follows: TGCGCCAGCAGCCTCGGACAGGGGGGCCAGCCCCAGCATTTT.

This rearrangement joins TRBV10-1 to TRBJ2-5; TRBD2 agrees at 7 bases. After removal of 3 bases from V and 2 bases from J, the junction contained 9 bases not matched to a gene. The CDR3 runs 16 residues. Looked up from germline, CDR1 is WNHNN and CDR2 is SYGVQD (reference sequence). In DNA form, the CDR3 reads TGCGCCAGCAGTGAAACGGGAGGTCGTTCGCAAGAGACCCAGTACTTC. Translated, it gives CASSETGGRSQETQYF.

The chain links TRBV12-5 to TRBJ1-1; D unclear. The CDR3 is 14 amino acids. Trimming pared 6 bases from V and 1 base from J, leaving 12 bases between. Per the germline V gene, CDR1 is LGHNT and CDR2 is FRNRAP. This CDR3 is CASGQNSGNTEAFF. In nucleotides, the CDR3 is TGTGCTAGTGGCCAGAACAGCGGGAACACTGAAGCTTTCTTT.

The chain combines TRBV27 with TRBJ2-3; TRBD1 agrees at 8 bases. The J segment lost 8 bases and the V segment lost 4 bases, leaving 11 bases of the junction unmatched. CDR3 length: 15 amino acids. Germline loops: CDR1 MNHEY, CDR2 SMNVEV (reference sequence). The CDR3: CASSSWMDRESTQYF. CDR3 DNA sequence: TGTGCCAGCAGTTCATGGATGGACAGGGAATCTACGCAGTATTTT.

The rearrangement uses TRBV5-4 and TRBJ2-7, with D perhaps matching TRBD1 (6 bases). V dropped 4 bases and J dropped 6 bases, with 23 bases sitting between them. In germline, CDR1 is SGHNT, CDR2 YYREEE (reference sequence). The CDR3 is 16 residues long. The DNA for the CDR3 is TGTGCCAGCAGCAAAAGGGGTGGGGGCCACGGATTCGAGCAGTACTTC. It is translated as CASSKRGGGHGFEQYF.

The chain links TRBV19 to TRBJ2-7; 8 bases are a match to TRBD1. Per germline, CDR1 LNHDA and CDR2 SQIVND (reference sequence). CDR3 size: 11 residues. With 10 bases clipped from V and 2 bases from J, the junction kept 1 base outside the gene matches. The CDR3 coding sequence is TGTGCCACGACAGGGGCCTACGAGCAGTACTTC. This translates into CATTGAYEQYF.

V and J are TRBV24-1 and TRBJ2-3, with 10 bases fitting TRBD2. Germline CDR1 and CDR2: KGHDR and SFDVKD. Unmatched junction bases numbered 8, after V lost 2 bases and J lost 7 bases. The CDR3 contains 16 residues. CDR3 sequence (DNA): TGTGCCACCAGTGATTGGGCTAGCGGGAGTTCGAATACGCAGTATTTT. Its translation: CATSDWASGSSNTQYF.

The chain links TRBV14 to TRBJ1-2, with 7 bases matching TRBD1. The CDR3 is made up of 15 amino acids. CDR1 and CDR2 (germline): SGHDN, FVKESK. Losses at the gene ends were 1 base for V and 4 bases for J; bases not matched to a gene: 6. CDR3 region: CASSQGGGGIYGYTF. The DNA of the CDR3 is TGTGCCAGCAGCCAAGGAGGGGGCGGCATCTATGGCTACACCTTC.

The chain carries TRBV27 and TRBJ2-3; D remains unclear. The V gene's germline CDR1 is MNHEY and CDR2 SMNVEV (reference sequence). V was clipped by 3 bases and J by 3 bases, with 10 bases between them. The length of the CDR3 is 14 residues. CDR3 sequence (DNA): TGTGCCAGCAGTTTGCGAGGTTCAACAGATACGCAGTATTTT. It codes for CASSLRGSTDTQYF.

The chain couples TRBV7-2 to TRBJ1-1; D gene uncertain. The ends were cut back, 5 bases at V and 1 base at J, with 14 bases in the middle. The CDR3 extends over 15 amino acids. The germline gives CDR1 SGHTA, CDR2 FQGNSA. The CDR3 sequence is CASSPEHYRNTEAFF. CDR3 nucleotide sequence: TGTGCCAGCAGCCCGGAGCATTATAGGAACACTGAAGCTTTCTTT.

J is TRBJ1-6 and V is TRBV3-1 (or the pseudogene TRBV3-2); D perhaps matches TRBD1 (5 bases). The V end was cut by 4 bases, the J end by 8 bases, with 12 bases between. Germline-derived CDR1 and CDR2 are LGHDT and YNNKEL (reference sequence). The length of the CDR3 is 14 residues. Here the CDR3 reads CASSPGFADSPLHF. CDR3 nucleotide sequence: TGTGCCAGCAGCCCAGGGTTTGCGGATTCACCCCTCCACTTT.

This clone was seen just once. The V call is TRBV5-6, the J call TRBJ2-7, with 7 bases lining up with TRBD2. Germline V gives CDR1 SGHDT, CDR2 YYEEEE. V was pared by 4 bases and J by 3 bases, with 13 bases of the junction left unmatched. This CDR3 spans 16 amino acids. CDR3 residues: CASSPVSLADHYEQYF. The CDR3 DNA reads as TGTGCCAGCAGCCCGGTTTCGCTAGCGGACCACTACGAGCAGTACTTC.

The CDR3 sequence: CASSELRGFSNQPQHF. The CDR3 DNA is TGTGCCAGCAGTGAATTAAGGGGGTTTAGCAATCAGCCCCAGCATTTT. The chain joins TRBV6-1 to TRBJ1-5, with D maybe TRBD1 (6 bases). CDR3 length equals 16 residues. The V and J ends lost 2 bases and 0 bases respectively, with 11 bases between them. Germline V gives CDR1 MNHNS, CDR2 SASEGT.

The rearrangement links TRBV19 to TRBJ2-5; D might be TRBD1 (6 bases). Germline CDR1 and CDR2: LNHDA and SQIVND (reference sequence). V dropped 1 base and J dropped 2 bases, with 20 bases sitting between them. The CDR3 length is 18 residues. The CDR3, as DNA: TGTGCCAGTAGTATAGCCCGACGTTTCACAGGGTCTCAAGAGACCCAGTACTTC. Translated: CASSIARRFTGSQETQYF.

The chain joins TRBV7-6 to TRBJ2-6, with a possible D match to TRBD1 (6 bases). Looked up from germline, CDR1 is SGHVS and CDR2 is FNYEAQ. The CDR3 contains 17 residues. Between the trimmed V and J ends, which lost 5 bases and 0 bases, there was a span of 14 bases. The CDR3 coding sequence is TGTGCCAGCAGCCGGGCCTCAGGGGTCTCTGGGGCCAACGTCCTGACTTTC. Amino acids: CASSRASGVSGANVLTF.

V gene TRBV3-1 (or the pseudogene TRBV3-2) combines with J gene TRBJ1-2; TRBD1 might be the D (5 bases). CDR3 length: 14 residues. V lost 4 bases and J lost 4, with 13 bases in between. Germline CDR1 is LGHDT and CDR2 is YNNKEL (reference sequence). The CDR3 bases are TGTGCCAGCAGCCGCGGGACCGAGTTCTATGGCTACACCTTC. It codes for CASSRGTEFYGYTF.

In its sample, this clone was seen a few times. The chain recombines TRBV11-2 with TRBJ1-2, with D perhaps matching TRBD1 (5 bases). Germline V gene lookup returns CDR1 SGHAT and CDR2 FQNNGV. The V gene lost 0 bases and the J gene lost 4 bases, with 6 bases spanning the gap. CDR3 length: 13 amino acids. The DNA of the CDR3 is TGTGCCAGCAGCTTAGATACAGGCTATGGCTACACCTTC. Amino acids: CASSLDTGYGYTF. The complete variable domain, with remaining parts taken from reference TRBV11-2 and TRBJ1-2, reads EAGVAQSPRYKIIEKRQSVAFWCNPISGHATLYWYQQILGQGPKLLIQFQNNGVVDDSQLPKDRFSAERLKGVDSTLKIQPAKLEDSAVYLCASSLDTGYGYTFGSGTRLTVV.

The chain employs TRBV6-2 or TRBV6-3 and TRBJ2-1; 9 positions agree with TRBD2. Germline values: CDR1 MNHEY, CDR2 SVGEGT. V shed 2 bases and J 6 bases; nucleotides not matched to a gene: 11. The CDR3 is 17 residues long. The DNA of the CDR3 is TGTGCCAGCAGTTACGCTTCAGCGGGACTAGCTTTCAATGAGCAGTTCTTC. It codes for CASSYASAGLAFNEQFF.

This clone appeared once. The chain combines TRBV6-5 with TRBJ1-1; D uncertain. Germline loops: CDR1 MNHEY, CDR2 SVGAGI. The CDR3 is made up of 12 amino acids. V lost 3 bases and J 1 base, leaving 3 bases between the germline ends. For the CDR3, the DNA is TGTGCCAGCAGTTATAAGAACACTGAAGCTTTCTTT. Its protein product is CASSYKNTEAFF.

J is TRBJ1-2 and V is TRBV6-5; D is unclear. The CDR3 runs to 12 residues. Germline V CDR1 and CDR2: MNHEY, SVGAGI. Trimming left V 6 bases short and J 8 bases short, with 13 bases between. The CDR3 DNA reads as TGTGCCAGCAGCCTCATGGGCAACGGCTACACCTTC. Protein product: CASSLMGNGYTF.

This clone was counted once. The chain links TRBV27 to TRBJ1-5, with 9 bases lining up with TRBD1. J was trimmed by 0 bases and V by 8 bases; bases with no gene match: 11. CDR1 and CDR2 from the germline V gene are MNHEY and SMNVEV (reference sequence). The CDR3 has 17 residues. The CDR3 coding sequence is TGTGCCAGCGCTGGACAGGGGAGGTTTGATAGCAATCAGCCCCAGCATTTT. The encoded protein is CASAGQGRFDSNQPQHF.

This clone was seen just once. The rearrangement joins TRBV5-6 to TRBJ2-5, with 8 bases matching TRBD1. CDR1 is SGHDT and CDR2 is YYEEEE in the germline V gene. The V segment lost 5 bases and the J segment 4 bases; nucleotides outside the gene matches: 10. The length of the CDR3 is 15 residues. The CDR3 sequence is CASRLAGGASETQYF. CDR3 DNA sequence: TGTGCCAGCAGGCTGGCAGGGGGCGCATCAGAGACCCAGTACTTC.

The genes are TRBV19 and TRBJ2-2, with D possibly TRBD1 on 6 matching bases. CDR1 LNHDA and CDR2 SQIVND come from the germline V gene (reference sequence). Trimming shortened V by 0 bases and J by 5 bases, and 13 bases separated the two germline ends. There are 16 residues in the CDR3. CDR3 sequence: CASSIEGQGSTGELFF. In DNA form, the CDR3 reads TGTGCCAGTAGTATAGAAGGGCAGGGGAGTACCGGGGAGCTGTTTTTT. Variable domain in full (rest from reference TRBV19 and TRBJ2-2): DGGITQSPKYLFRKEGQNVTLSCEQNLNHDAMYWYRQDPGQGLRLIYYSQIVNDFQKGDIAEGYSVSREKKESFPLTVTSAQKNPTAFYLCASSIEGQGSTGELFFGEGSRLTVL.

The chain is built from TRBV24-1 and TRBJ2-5; perhaps TRBD1 as D (5 bases). The CDR3 is 15 residues long. Germline V gene lookup returns CDR1 KGHDR and CDR2 SFDVKD. Trimming removed 2 bases from V and 1 base from J, with 10 bases in between. Written as DNA, the CDR3 is TGTGCCACCAGTGATTCTCGACAGATCCAAGAGACCCAGTACTTC. Its translation is CATSDSRQIQETQYF.

This chain connects TRBV12-5 to TRBJ2-6; TRBD2 is a possible D gene (6 bases). The CDR3 runs 16 residues. The V and J ends lost 0 bases and 1 base respectively, with 7 bases between them. Germline CDR1 reads LGHNT; CDR2 reads FRNRAP. CDR3 amino acids: CASGLVGGSGANVLTF. DNA for the CDR3: TGTGCTAGTGGTTTGGTCGGGGGTTCTGGGGCCAACGTCCTGACTTTC.

The V gene is TRBV3-1 (or the pseudogene TRBV3-2), the J gene TRBJ1-4; D is undetermined. V lost 8 bases and J lost 6, with 13 bases in between. CDR1 is LGHDT and CDR2 is YNNKEL in the germline V gene (reference sequence). This CDR3 has 13 residues. The chain's CDR3 is CASAPHRDEKLFF. As DNA, the CDR3 is TGTGCCAGCGCCCCCCACAGAGATGAAAAACTGTTTTTT.

The table lists this clone with a count of one. The chain joins TRBV27 to TRBJ1-2; D gene uncertain. The length of the CDR3 is 14 residues. Trimming cost V 5 bases and J 4 bases, with 14 bases left between them. Germline CDR1 is MNHEY and CDR2 is SMNVEV (reference sequence). The DNA of the CDR3 is TGTGCCAGCAGTGACCTGGGAGGAAGCTATGGCTACACCTTC. Translated, it gives CASSDLGGSYGYTF.

Points on this clone: One junction end disagrees with the germline gene, perhaps due to a read error. The rearrangement uses TRBV5-8 and TRBJ1-4; 7 bases map to TRBD1. Germline V gives CDR1 SGHTS, CDR2 YDEGEE. This CDR3 contains 16 residues. CDR3 amino acids: CASRLDVGQPNEKLFF. The CDR3, as DNA: TGTGCCAGCAGATTGGATGTGGGACAGCCTAATGAAAAACTGTTTTTT.

V gene TRBV10-2 combines with J gene TRBJ2-3, with 11 nucleotides matching TRBD2. The germline CDR1 and CDR2 sequences are WSHSY and SAAADI. Trimming took 4 bases from V and 2 from J; bases not matched to a gene: 5. This CDR3 is built from 16 residues. The CDR3 spells CASSGGTSGITDTQYF. The CDR3 DNA reads as TGCGCCAGCAGTGGGGGGACTAGCGGTATCACAGATACGCAGTATTTT.

This clone was counted once. This chain uses TRBV7-9 with TRBJ2-7; TRBD1 is a possible D gene (5 bases). Looked up from germline, CDR1 is SEHNR and CDR2 is FQNEAQ (reference sequence). There are 15 residues in the CDR3. Trimming left V 0 bases short and J 6 bases short, with 15 bases between. CDR3 sequence (DNA): TGTGCCAGCAGCTTAGCTGGGGCTCAGGCCCCCGAGCAGTACTTC. Its protein is CASSLAGAQAPEQYF.